The clone carrying this T cell receptor beta chain came up many times. Clones were sequenced by immunoSEQ multiplex PCR, and TCRdb holds only the in-frame ones, with some missing. The sample lists more than 300,000 clones, about nine tenths seen once, with more than 9% in the top ten. V was shortened by 1 base and J by 3 bases, with 4 bases between the two germline ends. The CDR3 loop spans 13 amino acids. From germline, CDR1 is SGHNT and CDR2 YYREEE (reference sequence). The data derive from a study of blood T cell repertoires in COVID-19. The specimen sequenced was PBMCs or T cells enriched from blood (not recorded which). This TCR came from a young woman who had recovered from COVID-19. The chain employs TRBV5-4 and TRBJ2-2; D remains unclear. CDR3 region: CASSLSDTGELFF. The CDR3 nucleotides are TGTGCCAGCAGCTTGTCAGACACCGGGGAGCTGTTTTTT.